The next 12 T cell receptor beta chains were all read from a single sample in a study of naive and memory T cell subsets. General observations from the study: Naive repertoires, especially CD8, held a few larger clonotypes, possibly memory cells re-expressing CD45RA.

The beta constant-region primer was an equimolar mix of two oligonucleotides covering TRBC1 and TRBC2. The ligated cDNA underwent four PCR rounds using SP2 and nested alpha and beta constant-region primers. TCRdb redid the calling of the UMI-ligation and nested PCR reads with MiXCR, one entry per CDR3 protein. The sample gives about 150,000 distinct CDR3 sequences, roughly 22% of which show up once; 0.095% to 0.12% is in the top ten. For these TCRs, the target antigens are not known. Sequencing was carried out using naive CD4+ T cells from blood. The receptors shown here come from a human donor in good health.

The chain is built from TRBV10-3 and TRBJ2-7; a possible D gene is TRBD2 (5 bases). Trimming shortened V by 3 bases and J by 2 bases, and 8 bases separated the two germline ends. The CDR3 sequence is 13 residues long. CDR1 and CDR2 from the germline V gene are ENHRY and SYGVKD. CDR3 in amino acids: CAISERAAYEQYF. The CDR3 region has the DNA TGTGCCATCAGTGAACGAGCGGCCTACGAGCAGTACTTC.

This clonotype was counted between two and nine times. CDR3 amino acids: CASSSLGAGRNTEAFF. For the CDR3, the DNA is TGTGCCAGCAGTTCCCTTGGGGCAGGGAGGAACACTGAAGCTTTCTTT. The chain combines TRBV12-3 or TRBV12-4 with TRBJ1-1; weak D call: TRBD1 (5 bases). V dropped 4 bases and J dropped 1 base, with 16 bases sitting between them. The CDR3 is 16 residues long.

This clonotype was detected only a few times. The chain carries TRBV11-3 and TRBJ2-1; TRBD2 aligns across 11 bases. The CDR3 extends over 15 amino acids. Germline CDR1 SGHNT, CDR2 YENEEA. V was clipped by 6 bases and J by 8 bases; unmatched bases: 9. CDR3 nucleotides: TGTGCCAGCAGTCTTAGCGGGAGGGCCCGAGATGAGCAGTTCTTC. Translated, it gives CASSLSGRARDEQFF.

This clonotype showed up just a few times. The genes are TRBV6-1 and TRBJ2-7; D gene ambiguous. The CDR3 runs 14 residues. Trimming removed 1 base from V and 2 bases from J, with 9 bases in between. Germline loops: CDR1 MNHNS, CDR2 SASEGT. For the CDR3, the DNA is TGTGCCAGCAGTGAAGGTTGGGTAACCTACGAGCAGTACTTC. The encoded protein is CASSEGWVTYEQYF.

The chain joins TRBV24-1 to TRBJ1-2; D possibly corresponds to TRBD1 (6 bases). With 9 bases removed from V and 2 bases from J, the gap between germline ends came to 12 bases. The CDR3 extends over 13 amino acids. The germline CDR1 and CDR2 sequences are KGHDR and SFDVKD. The CDR3 loop reads CATSNGQNYGYTF. In DNA, the CDR3 is TGTGCCACCTCAAATGGACAGAACTATGGCTACACCTTC.

V is TRBV9 and J is TRBJ2-1; 8 bases fit TRBD2. Trimming took 0 bases from V and 4 from J; bases not matched to a gene: 9. Germline values: CDR1 SGDLS, CDR2 YYNGEE. This CDR3 spans 17 amino acids. The chain's CDR3 is CASSVEALAGIYNEQFF. The CDR3 DNA is TGTGCCAGCAGCGTAGAAGCCTTAGCGGGGATATACAATGAGCAGTTCTTC.

The V and J genes are TRBV29-1 and TRBJ2-1, with D possibly being TRBD1 (5 bases). Per the germline V gene, CDR1 is SQVTM and CDR2 is ANQGSEA. V lost 4 bases and J lost 10, with 20 bases in between. There are 14 residues in the CDR3. In nucleotides, the CDR3 is TGCAGCGTTGGTTCCGCTACAGGTACCGGGGAGCAGTTCTTC. Translated, it gives CSVGSATGTGEQFF.

The chain links TRBV28 to TRBJ1-2; 10 nucleotides match TRBD1. The V gene's germline CDR1 is MDHEN and CDR2 SYDVKM. J lost 8 bases, V lost 8 bases, and 5 bases had no gene match. The CDR3 is 12 amino acids. CDR3 DNA: TGTGCCAGCCGACAGGGGGCGTGGGGCTACACCTTC. Residues: CASRQGAWGYTF.

This clonotype was counted ten times or more. This chain uses TRBV20-1 with TRBJ2-1; TRBD1 agrees at 7 bases. There are 13 residues in the CDR3. The V segment lost 5 bases and the J segment 6 bases; nucleotides outside the gene matches: 7. Germline CDR1 reads DFQATT; CDR2 reads SNEGSKA (reference sequence). CDR3 region: CSAPGQDTNEQFF. The CDR3 DNA is TGCAGTGCTCCCGGACAGGACACCAATGAGCAGTTCTTC.

The chain couples TRBV5-1 to TRBJ2-1, with TRBD1 matching over 11 bases. Trimming cost V 3 bases and J 2 bases; bases outside gene matches: 4. The CDR3 is 16 amino acids. Germline lookup yields CDR1 SGHRS and CDR2 YFSETQ. CDR3 DNA sequence: TGCGCCAGCAGCTGGCCGGGACAGGGGGCCTACAATGAGCAGTTCTTC. The encoded protein is CASSWPGQGAYNEQFF.

This clonotype appeared a few times. J is TRBJ2-4 and V is TRBV7-2; 7 bases agree with TRBD2. The CDR3 contains 16 residues. With V trimmed by 2 bases and J by 6 bases, 10 bases remained unmatched. Germline loops: CDR1 SGHTA, CDR2 FQGNSA. CDR3 nucleotide sequence: TGTGCCAGCAGCTTAAAATCGGGACTAACGAGAAACATTCAGTACTTC. Encoded protein: CASSLKSGLTRNIQYF.

The rearrangement links TRBV15 to TRBJ1-1; the match to TRBD1 covers 8 bases. The CDR3 runs 14 residues. The junction had 4 bases not matched to a gene; V was cut back by 5 bases and J by 2 bases. Looked up from germline, CDR1 is LNHNV and CDR2 is YYDKDF (reference sequence). CDR3 DNA sequence: TGTGCCACCAGCTTCGGACAGGGAAACACTGAAGCTTTCTTT. Protein product: CATSFGQGNTEAFF.